The entry that follows covers one T cell receptor (beta chain) sequence. TCRdb passed the RT-PCR reads through MiXCR, listing each CDR3 protein once. The data contain more than 600,000 distinct CDR3 sequences, approximately 15% of them seen just once; the ten biggest clones take up roughly 3.6%. Germline lookup yields CDR1 SGHDT and CDR2 YYEEEE. Trimming stripped 7 bases from V and 2 bases from J, with 16 bases between. This CDR3 region has 15 residues. This receptor was obtained from a female donor in good health, serving as a healthy control. Sequenced: memory CD4+ T cells from blood. The J gene is TRBJ2-1, the V gene TRBV5-6, with D perhaps matching TRBD2 (5 bases). CDR3 nucleotides: TGTGCCAGCTACAGTGACGGGGTCCCCTACAATGAGCAGTTCTTC. It yields the protein CASYSDGVPYNEQFF.